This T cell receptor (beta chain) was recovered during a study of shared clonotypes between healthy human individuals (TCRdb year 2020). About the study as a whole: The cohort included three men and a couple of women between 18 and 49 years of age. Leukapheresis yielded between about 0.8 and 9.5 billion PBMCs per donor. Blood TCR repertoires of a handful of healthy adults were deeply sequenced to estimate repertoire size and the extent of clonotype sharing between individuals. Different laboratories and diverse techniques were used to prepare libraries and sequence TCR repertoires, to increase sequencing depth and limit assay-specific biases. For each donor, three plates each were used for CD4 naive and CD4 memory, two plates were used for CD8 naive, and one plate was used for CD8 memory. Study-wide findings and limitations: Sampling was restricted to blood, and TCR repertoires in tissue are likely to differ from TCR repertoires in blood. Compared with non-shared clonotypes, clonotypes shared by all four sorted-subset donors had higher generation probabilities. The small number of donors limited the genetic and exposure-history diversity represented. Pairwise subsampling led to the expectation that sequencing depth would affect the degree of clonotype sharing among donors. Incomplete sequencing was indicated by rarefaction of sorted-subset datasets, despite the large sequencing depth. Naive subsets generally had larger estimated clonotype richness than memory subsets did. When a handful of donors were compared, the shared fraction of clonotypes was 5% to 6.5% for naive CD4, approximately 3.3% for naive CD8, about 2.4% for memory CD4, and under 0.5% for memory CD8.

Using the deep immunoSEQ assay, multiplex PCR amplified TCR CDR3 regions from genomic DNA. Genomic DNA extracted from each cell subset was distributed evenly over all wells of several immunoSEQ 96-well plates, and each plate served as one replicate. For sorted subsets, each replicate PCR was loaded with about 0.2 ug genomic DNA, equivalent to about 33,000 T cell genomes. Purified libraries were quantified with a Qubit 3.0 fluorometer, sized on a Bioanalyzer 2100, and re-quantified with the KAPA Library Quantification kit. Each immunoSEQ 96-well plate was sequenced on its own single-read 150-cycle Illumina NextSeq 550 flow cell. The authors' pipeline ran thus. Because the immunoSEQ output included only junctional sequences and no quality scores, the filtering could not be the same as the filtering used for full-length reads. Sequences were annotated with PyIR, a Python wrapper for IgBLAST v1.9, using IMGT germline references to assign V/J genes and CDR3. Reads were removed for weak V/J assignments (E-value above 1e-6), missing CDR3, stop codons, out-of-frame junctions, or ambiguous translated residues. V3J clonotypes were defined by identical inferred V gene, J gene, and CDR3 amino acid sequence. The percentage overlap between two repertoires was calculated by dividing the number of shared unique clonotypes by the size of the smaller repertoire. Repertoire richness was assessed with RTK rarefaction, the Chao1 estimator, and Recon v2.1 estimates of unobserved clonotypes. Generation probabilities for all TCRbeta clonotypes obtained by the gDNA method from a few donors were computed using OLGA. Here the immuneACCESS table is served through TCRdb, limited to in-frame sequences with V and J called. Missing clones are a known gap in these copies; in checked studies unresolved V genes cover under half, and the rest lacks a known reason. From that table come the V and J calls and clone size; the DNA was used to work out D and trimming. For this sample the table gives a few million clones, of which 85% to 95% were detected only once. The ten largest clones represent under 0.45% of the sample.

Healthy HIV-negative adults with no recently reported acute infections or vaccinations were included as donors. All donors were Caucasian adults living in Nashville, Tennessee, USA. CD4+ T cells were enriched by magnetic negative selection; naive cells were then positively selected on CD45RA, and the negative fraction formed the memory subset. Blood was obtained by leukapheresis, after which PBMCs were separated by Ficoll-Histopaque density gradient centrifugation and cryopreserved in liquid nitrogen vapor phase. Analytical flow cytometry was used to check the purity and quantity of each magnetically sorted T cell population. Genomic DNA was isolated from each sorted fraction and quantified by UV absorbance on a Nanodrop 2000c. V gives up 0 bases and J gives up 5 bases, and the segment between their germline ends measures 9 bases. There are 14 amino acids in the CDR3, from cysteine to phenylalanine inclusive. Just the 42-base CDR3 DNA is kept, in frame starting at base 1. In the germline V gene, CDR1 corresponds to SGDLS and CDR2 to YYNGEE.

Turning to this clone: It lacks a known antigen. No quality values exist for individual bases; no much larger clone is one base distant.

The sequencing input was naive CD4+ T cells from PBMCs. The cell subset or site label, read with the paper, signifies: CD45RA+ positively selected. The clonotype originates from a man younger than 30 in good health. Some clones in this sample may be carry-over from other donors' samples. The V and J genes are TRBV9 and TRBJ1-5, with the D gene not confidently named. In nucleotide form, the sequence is TGTGCCAGCAGCGTAGATGCAGGTTATCAGCCCCAGCATTTT. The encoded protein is CASSVDAGYQPQHF.